A single sample gave rise to the 25 T cell receptor beta chains below, sequenced in a study of T cell repertoires in cytomegalovirus infection. Antigen specificity for these receptors is unknown. TCRdb analysed the reads with MiXCR anew, one entry per CDR3 protein. The top ten hold about 13% of the sample, which has approximately 350,000 distinct CDR3 sequences, about 32% seen once. This specimen was cultured PBMCs, taken from culture after CMV antigen stimulation. The receptors were sampled from a human donor in good health (CMV status not recorded). Some clones in this sample may be carry-over from other donors' samples.

This clonotype showed up just once. V and J are TRBV6-2 or TRBV6-3 and TRBJ2-1; 8 nucleotides agree with TRBD1. V was clipped by 6 bases and J by 6 bases; unmatched bases: 7. Germline V gives CDR1 MNHEY, CDR2 SVGEGT. The CDR3 has 14 residues. CDR3 nucleotide sequence: TGTGCCAGCAGAAGCCCAGGGGGCTTCAATGAGCAGTTCTTC. Translated: CASRSPGGFNEQFF.

This clonotype has a handful of counts. The chain has TRBV4-3 and TRBJ2-3, with TRBD2 identical over 7 bases. This CDR3 contains 17 residues. The germline CDR1 and CDR2 sequences are LGHNA and YSLEER. The V gene end was trimmed by 0 bases and the J gene end by 3 bases; junction bases not matched to a gene: 9. This chain's CDR3 is CASSQEAGLEGTDTQYF. CDR3 DNA: TGCGCCAGCAGCCAAGAGGCCGGACTAGAGGGGACAGATACGCAGTATTTT.

The rearrangement links TRBV6-1 to TRBJ2-3; 9 bases fit TRBD1. CDR1 is MNHNS, CDR2 SASEGT, per germline. Losses at the gene ends were 7 bases for V and 3 bases for J; bases not matched to a gene: 11. This CDR3 region has 16 residues. CDR3 DNA: TGTGCCAGCACCCGGGACAGGGCGGCTATAACAGATACGCAGTATTTT. The encoded protein is CASTRDRAAITDTQYF.

The table lists this clonotype with a few counts. J is TRBJ1-5 and V is TRBV27; a weak D match, TRBD1 (5 bases). CDR3 length: 16 amino acids. CDR1 is MNHEY and CDR2 is SMNVEV in the germline V gene (reference sequence). Trimming removed 7 bases at V and 0 bases at J, with 16 bases between. In DNA form, the CDR3 reads TGTGCCAGCAATCCCGGGACCGGAAATAGCAATCAGCCCCAGCATTTT. Translated, it gives CASNPGTGNSNQPQHF.

This clonotype has a handful of counts. The genes are TRBV20-1 and TRBJ1-5; 11 bases agree with TRBD1. The V and J ends lost 3 bases and 5 bases, in that order; junction bases with no gene match: 9. The CDR3 is made up of 16 amino acids. Germline CDR1 is DFQATT and CDR2 is SNEGSKA (reference sequence). In nucleotides, the CDR3 is TGCAGTGCTAGCCCTATCGTGGGACAGGGGGATCAGCCCCAGCATTTT. Amino acids: CSASPIVGQGDQPQHF.

The chain recombines TRBV29-1 with TRBJ2-3; possibly TRBD1 or TRBD2 for D (5 bases each). This CDR3 contains 12 residues. Trimming took off 7 bases at V and 3 bases at J, with 11 bases between the two ends. Germline CDR1 and CDR2: SQVTM and ANQGSEA. This CDR3 is CSAQGATDTQYF. DNA of the CDR3: TGCAGCGCCCAGGGAGCGACAGATACGCAGTATTTT.

The J gene is TRBJ2-7, the V gene TRBV27; weak D call: TRBD1 (5 bases). V lost 3 bases, J lost 0 bases, and 12 bases lay in between. The germline V gene has CDR1 MNHEY and CDR2 SMNVEV (reference sequence). The CDR3 spans 15 residues. For the CDR3, the DNA is TGTGCCAGCAGTTTTACAGGCTATAGCTCCTACGAGCAGTACTTC. Amino acid sequence: CASSFTGYSSYEQYF.

This clonotype was observed a few times. The rearrangement uses TRBV2 and TRBJ2-2; TRBD2 agrees at 12 bases. The CDR3 has 17 amino acids. The V segment lost 6 bases and the J segment 2 bases; nucleotides outside the gene matches: 7. Per the germline V gene, CDR1 is SNHLY and CDR2 is FYNNEI. The CDR3 here is CASRTPTSGRNTGELFF. The CDR3 DNA follows: TGTGCCAGCAGGACGCCGACTAGCGGGAGAAACACCGGGGAGCTGTTTTTT.

This clonotype was seen only a few times. V and J are TRBV2 and TRBJ2-7; D unresolved. CDR1 and CDR2 from the germline V gene are SNHLY and FYNNEI. This CDR3 contains 12 residues. V shed 5 bases and J shed 4 bases, with 9 bases lying between them. The CDR3 coding sequence is TGTGCCAGCAGTACCCGGCGGTACGAGCAGTACTTC. The encoded protein is CASSTRRYEQYF.

This clonotype was seen only a few times. The chain uses TRBV7-2 and TRBJ2-7; D uncertain. Germline loops: CDR1 SGHTA, CDR2 FQGNSA. The CDR3 consists of 13 residues. With 2 bases removed from V and 5 bases from J, the gap between germline ends came to 10 bases. CDR3 region: CASSLPGFHEQYF. In DNA, the CDR3 is TGTGCCAGCAGCTTACCGGGTTTCCACGAGCAGTACTTC.

DNA for the CDR3: TGTGCCAGCAGTTCCTGGGGGGAGGGGAACTCCTACGAGCAGTACTTC. As protein: CASSSWGEGNSYEQYF. The chain uses TRBV12-3 or TRBV12-4 and TRBJ2-7, with 7 bases lining up with TRBD2. With V trimmed by 4 bases and J by 0 bases, 9 bases remained unmatched. The CDR3 covers 16 residues.

This clonotype was seen many times. The genes are TRBV7-2 and TRBJ2-2; 7 bases match TRBD2. The V gene end was trimmed by 5 bases and the J gene end by 4 bases; junction bases not matched to a gene: 13. Germline lookup yields CDR1 SGHTA and CDR2 FQGNSA. The CDR3 sequence is 17 residues long. The CDR3 sequence is CASSPSSSGWGTGELFF. The CDR3 nucleotides read TGTGCCAGCAGCCCTAGCTCTAGCGGCTGGGGCACCGGGGAGCTGTTTTTT. The whole variable domain, remainder taken from reference TRBV7-2 and TRBJ2-2, is GAGVSQSPSNKVTEKGKDVELRCDPISGHTALYWYRQSLGQGLEFLIYFQGNSAPDKSGLPSDRFSAERTGGSVSTLTIQRTQQEDSAVYLCASSPSSSGWGTGELFFGEGSRLTVL.

V gene TRBV7-2 combines with J gene TRBJ2-2, with TRBD2 as a possible D gene (6 bases). The CDR3 contains 15 residues. V was clipped by 5 bases and J by 3 bases, with 13 bases between them. CDR1 is SGHTA, CDR2 FQGNSA, per germline. CDR3 nucleotide sequence: TGTGCCAGCAGCCGACGGGGGATTGACACCGGGGAGCTGTTTTTT. Residues: CASSRRGIDTGELFF.

The genes are TRBV9 and TRBJ2-1; D possibly matches TRBD1 or TRBD2 (5 bases each). Germline CDR1 reads SGDLS; CDR2 reads YYNGEE. This CDR3 spans 15 amino acids. Trimming removed 0 bases at V and 0 bases at J, with 7 bases between. CDR3: CASSVGGNSYNEQFF. The CDR3 DNA follows: TGTGCCAGCAGCGTAGGGGGGAACTCCTACAATGAGCAGTTCTTC.

The gene calls are TRBV7-2 and TRBJ1-2; TRBD1 is a possible D gene (5 bases). V was trimmed by 5 bases and J by 4 bases, leaving 14 bases between them. Germline CDR1 and CDR2: SGHTA and FQGNSA. This CDR3 is built from 14 residues. CDR3 DNA: TGTGCCAGCAGCCCCCCTCGGGGCCGCTATGGCTACACCTTC. Its translation: CASSPPRGRYGYTF.

The rearrangement joins TRBV5-6 to TRBJ1-2; 7 positions match TRBD1. The CDR3 spans 14 residues. Germline loops: CDR1 SGHDT, CDR2 YYEEEE. The J segment lost 6 bases and the V segment lost 4 bases, leaving 9 bases of the junction unmatched. The CDR3 loop reads CASSRIQGGHGYTF. CDR3 coding DNA: TGTGCCAGCAGCCGGATTCAGGGGGGTCATGGCTACACCTTC.

The V and J genes are TRBV19 and TRBJ2-3, with TRBD2 matching over 12 bases. Trimming removed 5 bases from V and 5 bases from J; junction bases left unmatched: 11. Germline V gene data show CDR1 as LNHDA and CDR2 as SQIVND (reference sequence). The CDR3 has 17 amino acids. The CDR3 DNA sequence: TGTGCCAGTAGTGCTAGCGGGAGGGCCTCTGGGGAAGATACGCAGTATTTT. It yields the protein CASSASGRASGEDTQYF.

This clonotype was seen a few times. This chain joins TRBV12-3 or TRBV12-4 and TRBJ2-1, with no clear D. Trimming shortened V by 0 bases and J by 3 bases, and 6 bases separated the two germline ends. This CDR3 has 14 amino acids. The CDR3 DNA is TGTGCCAGCAGTTTAGCTAGCCTCTACAATGAGCAGTTCTTC. It specifies CASSLASLYNEQFF.

This clonotype occurred a few times. The V gene is TRBV27, the J gene TRBJ2-7, with 8 bases aligning to TRBD1. The germline V gene has CDR1 MNHEY and CDR2 SMNVEV (reference sequence). This CDR3 has 15 residues. Trimming cost V 3 bases and J 3 bases; bases outside gene matches: 7. The CDR3 spells CASSLTGQGYYEQYV. CDR3 nucleotide sequence: TGTGCCAGCAGTTTGACCGGACAGGGATACTACGAGCAGTACGTC.

In this sample, this clonotype turned up a few times. The gene calls are TRBV7-6 and TRBJ2-1, with 10 bases fitting TRBD1. V lost 2 bases to trimming and J lost 1 base; unmatched junction nucleotides: 5. The CDR3 contains 17 residues. From germline, CDR1 is SGHVS and CDR2 FNYEAQ. CDR3 sequence reads: CASSLLPGQGSYNEQFF. CDR3 sequence (DNA): TGTGCCAGCAGCTTACTACCGGGACAGGGGTCCTACAATGAGCAGTTCTTC.

The V and J genes are TRBV28 and TRBJ2-1; TRBD2 matches 12 bases. This CDR3 is built from 16 residues. V lost 4 bases to trimming and J lost 7 bases; unmatched junction nucleotides: 8. Germline V gene data show CDR1 as MDHEN and CDR2 as SYDVKM. CDR3 amino acids: CASSYISSGRGNEQFF. Here the CDR3 DNA reads TGTGCCAGCAGTTACATATCTAGCGGGAGGGGGAATGAGCAGTTCTTC.

The chain has TRBV12-3 or TRBV12-4 and TRBJ1-1, with 8 bases aligning to TRBD1. V trimming: 5 bases; J trimming: 7 bases; junction bases outside the gene matches: 9. The CDR3 extends over 14 amino acids. As DNA, the CDR3 is TGTGCCAGCAGTAACCACGGACAGGGAGGTGAAGCTTTCTTT. Residues: CASSNHGQGGEAFF.

This clonotype was seen a few times. The V call is TRBV20-1, the J call TRBJ1-5; TRBD1 is a possible D gene (6 bases). The ends were cut back, 6 bases at V and 1 base at J, with 16 bases in the middle. CDR3 size: 15 residues. CDR1 and CDR2 from the germline V gene are DFQATT and SNEGSKA (reference sequence). CDR3 nucleotide sequence: TGCAGTGCGAGCTCGTCACAGGGAAGCAATCAGCCCCAGCATTTT. Its protein is CSASSSQGSNQPQHF.

The table lists this clonotype with a few counts. DNA for the CDR3: TGTGCCAGCAGTTACGGGTTCGTGAACACTGAAGCTTTCTTT. This encodes CASSYGFVNTEAFF. The chain carries TRBV6-2 or TRBV6-3 and TRBJ1-1; D gene unclear. Per the germline V gene, CDR1 is MNHEY and CDR2 is SVGEGT. V was trimmed by 2 bases and J by 0 bases, leaving 7 bases between them. This CDR3 has 14 amino acids.

V and J are TRBV7-4 and TRBJ2-7; 10 bases agree with TRBD2. The V segment lost 5 bases and the J segment 2 bases; nucleotides outside the gene matches: 6. Looked up from germline, CDR1 is SGHVT and CDR2 is SQSDAQ. CDR3 length: 15 residues. The CDR3 is CASSRSGRPTYEQYV. For the CDR3, the DNA is TGTGCCAGCAGCCGTAGCGGGAGGCCGACCTACGAGCAGTACGTC.